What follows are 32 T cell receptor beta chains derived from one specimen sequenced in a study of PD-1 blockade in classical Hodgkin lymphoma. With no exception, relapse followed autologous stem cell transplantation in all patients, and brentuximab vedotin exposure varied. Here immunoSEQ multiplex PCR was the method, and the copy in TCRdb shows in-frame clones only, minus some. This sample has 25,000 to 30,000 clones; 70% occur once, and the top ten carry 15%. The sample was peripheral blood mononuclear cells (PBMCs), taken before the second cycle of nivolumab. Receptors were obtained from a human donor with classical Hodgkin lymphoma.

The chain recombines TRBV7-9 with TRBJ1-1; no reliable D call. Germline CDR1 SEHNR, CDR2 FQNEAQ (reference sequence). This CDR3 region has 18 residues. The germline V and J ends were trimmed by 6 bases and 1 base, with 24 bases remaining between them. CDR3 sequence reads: CASRNEWPRQKTNTEAFF. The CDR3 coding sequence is TGTGCCAGCAGAAACGAATGGCCCCGTCAAAAGACGAACACTGAAGCTTTCTTT. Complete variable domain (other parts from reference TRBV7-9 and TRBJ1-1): DTGVSQNPRHKITKRGQNVTFRCDPISEHNRLYWYRQTLGQGPEFLTYFQNEAQLEKSRLLSDRFSAERPKGSFSTLEIQRTEQGDSAMYLCASRNEWPRQKTNTEAFFGQGTRLTVV.

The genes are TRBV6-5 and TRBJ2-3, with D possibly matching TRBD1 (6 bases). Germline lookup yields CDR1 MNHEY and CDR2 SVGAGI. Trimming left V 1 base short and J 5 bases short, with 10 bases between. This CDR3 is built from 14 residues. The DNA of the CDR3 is TGTGCCAGCAGTTACTACAGGGCCGGAGATACGCAGTATTTT. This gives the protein CASSYYRAGDTQYF.

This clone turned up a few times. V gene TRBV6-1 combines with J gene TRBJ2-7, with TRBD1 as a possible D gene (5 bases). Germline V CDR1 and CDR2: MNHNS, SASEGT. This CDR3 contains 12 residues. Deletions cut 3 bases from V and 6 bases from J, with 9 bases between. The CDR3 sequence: CASSEQGVEQYV. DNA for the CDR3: TGTGCCAGCAGTGAGCAGGGTGTCGAGCAGTACGTC.

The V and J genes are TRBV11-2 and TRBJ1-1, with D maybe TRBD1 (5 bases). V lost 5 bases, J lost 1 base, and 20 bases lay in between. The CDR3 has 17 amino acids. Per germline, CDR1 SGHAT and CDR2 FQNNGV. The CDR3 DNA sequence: TGTGCCAGCAGCCCGTGGGGGGGTGTACAGCCGAACACTGAAGCTTTCTTT. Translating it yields CASSPWGGVQPNTEAFF.

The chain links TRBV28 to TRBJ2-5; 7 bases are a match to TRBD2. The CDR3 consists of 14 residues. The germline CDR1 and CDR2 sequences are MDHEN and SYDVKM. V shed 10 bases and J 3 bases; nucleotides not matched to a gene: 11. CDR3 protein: CATRRGSGKETQYF. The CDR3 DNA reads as TGTGCCACCAGGAGGGGAAGCGGGAAAGAGACCCAGTACTTC.

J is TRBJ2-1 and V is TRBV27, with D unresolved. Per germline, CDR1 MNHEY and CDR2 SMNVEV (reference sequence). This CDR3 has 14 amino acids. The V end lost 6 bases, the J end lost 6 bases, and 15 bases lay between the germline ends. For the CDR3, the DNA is TGTGCCAGCAGCTTTTCACGGATTTTCAATGAGCAGTTCTTC. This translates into CASSFSRIFNEQFF.

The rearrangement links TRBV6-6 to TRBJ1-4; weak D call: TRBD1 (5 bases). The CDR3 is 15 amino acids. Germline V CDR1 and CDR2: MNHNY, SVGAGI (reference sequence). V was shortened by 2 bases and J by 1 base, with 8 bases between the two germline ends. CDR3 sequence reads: CASSYQGGTNEKLFF. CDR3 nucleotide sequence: TGTGCCAGCAGTTACCAGGGTGGAACTAATGAAAAACTGTTTTTT.

DNA for the CDR3: TGTGCCAGCAGCTTAGGTGGACTCCCTTGGGGTACGCAGTATTTT. Protein product: CASSLGGLPWGTQYF. This chain joins TRBV7-2 and TRBJ2-3, with TRBD2 as a possible D gene (5 bases). This CDR3 region has 15 residues. Trimming took off 1 base at V and 8 bases at J, with 16 bases between the two ends. Germline lookup yields CDR1 SGHTA and CDR2 FQGNSA.

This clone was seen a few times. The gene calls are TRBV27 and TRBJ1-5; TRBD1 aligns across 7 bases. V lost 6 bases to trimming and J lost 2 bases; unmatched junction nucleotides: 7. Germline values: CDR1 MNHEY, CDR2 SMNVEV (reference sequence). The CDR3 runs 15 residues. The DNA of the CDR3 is TGTGCCAGCAGAGGACAGGCCAGGGGCAATCAGCCCCAGCATTTT. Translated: CASRGQARGNQPQHF.

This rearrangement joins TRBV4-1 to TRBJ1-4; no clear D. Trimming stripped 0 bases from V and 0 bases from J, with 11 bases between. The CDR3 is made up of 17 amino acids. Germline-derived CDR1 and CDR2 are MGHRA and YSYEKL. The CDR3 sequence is CASSQEVGRATNEKLFF. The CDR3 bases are TGCGCCAGCAGCCAAGAGGTGGGCAGAGCAACTAATGAAAAACTGTTTTTT.

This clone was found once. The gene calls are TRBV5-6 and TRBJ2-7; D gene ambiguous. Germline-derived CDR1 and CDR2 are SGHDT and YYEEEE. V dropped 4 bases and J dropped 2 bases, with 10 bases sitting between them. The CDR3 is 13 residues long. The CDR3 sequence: CASSKDTPYEQYF. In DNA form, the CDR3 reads TGTGCCAGCAGCAAAGACACCCCCTACGAGCAGTACTTC.

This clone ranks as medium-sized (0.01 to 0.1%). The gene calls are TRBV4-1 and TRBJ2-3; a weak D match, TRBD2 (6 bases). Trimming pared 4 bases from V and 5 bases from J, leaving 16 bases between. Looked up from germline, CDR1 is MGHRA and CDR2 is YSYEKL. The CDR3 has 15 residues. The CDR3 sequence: CASSRQAGDEDTQYF. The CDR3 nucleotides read TGCGCCAGCAGCCGTCAAGCGGGTGACGAAGATACGCAGTATTTT.

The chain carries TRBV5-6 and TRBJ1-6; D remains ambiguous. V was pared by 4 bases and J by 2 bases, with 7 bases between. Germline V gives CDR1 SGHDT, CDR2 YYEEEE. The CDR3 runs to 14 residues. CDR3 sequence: CASSPGPYNSPLHF. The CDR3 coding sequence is TGTGCCAGCAGCCCCGGGCCCTATAATTCACCCCTCCACTTT.

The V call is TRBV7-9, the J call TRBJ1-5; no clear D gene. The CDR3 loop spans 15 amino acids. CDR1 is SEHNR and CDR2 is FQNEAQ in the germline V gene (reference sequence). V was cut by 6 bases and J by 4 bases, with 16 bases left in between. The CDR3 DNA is TGTGCCAGCAGTCGAGGTGAGACACCTAATCAGCCCCAGCATTTT. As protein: CASSRGETPNQPQHF.

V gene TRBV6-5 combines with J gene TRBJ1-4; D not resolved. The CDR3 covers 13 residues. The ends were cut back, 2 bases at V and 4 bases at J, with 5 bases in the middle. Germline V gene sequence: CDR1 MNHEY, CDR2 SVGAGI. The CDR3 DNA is TGTGCCAGCAGTTACGAGGGTAATGAAAAACTGTTTTTT. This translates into CASSYEGNEKLFF.

Written as DNA, the CDR3 is TGTGCAGGGGGAAACACTGAAGCTTTCTTT. Its protein is CAGGNTEAFF. This chain connects TRBV30 to TRBJ1-1; possible D gene TRBD1, 6 bases. Germline V CDR1 and CDR2: GTSNPN, SVGIG (reference sequence). The CDR3 runs 10 residues.

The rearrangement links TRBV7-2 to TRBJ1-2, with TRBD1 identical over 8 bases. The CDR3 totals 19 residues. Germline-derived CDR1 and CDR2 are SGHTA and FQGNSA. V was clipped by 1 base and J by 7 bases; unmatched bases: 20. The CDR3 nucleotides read TGTGCCAGCAGCTTAGATGATCCGAGACAGGGGATCTATGTATTTGGCTACACCTTC. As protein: CASSLDDPRQGIYVFGYTF.

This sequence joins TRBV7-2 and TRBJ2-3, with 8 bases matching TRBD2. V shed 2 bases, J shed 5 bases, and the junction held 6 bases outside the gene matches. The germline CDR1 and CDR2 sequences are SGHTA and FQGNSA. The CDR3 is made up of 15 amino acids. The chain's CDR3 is CASSLNAGGRDTQYF. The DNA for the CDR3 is TGTGCCAGCAGCTTAAATGCGGGGGGTCGAGATACGCAGTATTTT. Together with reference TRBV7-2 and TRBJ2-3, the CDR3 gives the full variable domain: GAGVSQSPSNKVTEKGKDVELRCDPISGHTALYWYRQSLGQGLEFLIYFQGNSAPDKSGLPSDRFSAERTGGSVSTLTIQRTQQEDSAVYLCASSLNAGGRDTQYFGPGTRLTVL.

The CDR3 reads CASSEAGGGAFEQYV. The CDR3 region has the DNA TGTGCCAGCAGTGAAGCAGGCGGGGGGGCCTTCGAGCAGTACGTC. This rearrangement joins TRBV6-1 to TRBJ2-7; TRBD2 aligns across 9 bases. V lost 0 bases, J lost 6 bases, and 6 bases stayed unmatched. Germline values: CDR1 MNHNS, CDR2 SASEGT. The CDR3 extends over 15 amino acids.

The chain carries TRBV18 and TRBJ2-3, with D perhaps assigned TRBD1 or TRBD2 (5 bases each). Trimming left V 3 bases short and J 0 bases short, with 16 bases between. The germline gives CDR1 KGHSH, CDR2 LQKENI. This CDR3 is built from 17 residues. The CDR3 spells CASSPTFRDGSTDTQYF. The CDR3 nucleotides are TGTGCCAGCTCACCTACCTTCCGGGACGGTAGCACAGATACGCAGTATTTT.

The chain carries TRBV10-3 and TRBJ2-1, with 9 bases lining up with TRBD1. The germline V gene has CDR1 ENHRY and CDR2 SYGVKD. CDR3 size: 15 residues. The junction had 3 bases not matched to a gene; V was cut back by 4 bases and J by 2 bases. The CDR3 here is CAISAGQGAYNEQFF. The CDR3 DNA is TGTGCCATCAGTGCGGGACAGGGTGCCTACAATGAGCAGTTCTTC.

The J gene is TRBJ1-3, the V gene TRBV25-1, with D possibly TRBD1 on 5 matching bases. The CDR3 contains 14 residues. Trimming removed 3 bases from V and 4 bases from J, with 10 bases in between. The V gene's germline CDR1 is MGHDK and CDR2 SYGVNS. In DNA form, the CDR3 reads TGTGCCAGCAGTGACGGGGGGGGAGGAAACACCATATATTTT. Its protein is CASSDGGGGNTIYF.

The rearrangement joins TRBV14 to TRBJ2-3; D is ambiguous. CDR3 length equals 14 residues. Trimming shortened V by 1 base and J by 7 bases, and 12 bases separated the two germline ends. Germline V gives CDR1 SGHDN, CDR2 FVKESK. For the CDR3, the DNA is TGTGCCAGCAGCCAAGTAACAATGGGAAATACGCAGTATTTT. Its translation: CASSQVTMGNTQYF.

The CDR3, as DNA: TGTGCCAGTAGATCCGGGACAGGGGGCAATCAGCCCCAGCATTTT. Translating gives CASRSGTGGNQPQHF. The V call is TRBV19, the J call TRBJ1-5; 10 bases fit TRBD1. The junction had 4 bases not matched to a gene; V was cut back by 6 bases and J by 2 bases. Germline values: CDR1 LNHDA, CDR2 SQIVND (reference sequence). The CDR3 has 15 residues.

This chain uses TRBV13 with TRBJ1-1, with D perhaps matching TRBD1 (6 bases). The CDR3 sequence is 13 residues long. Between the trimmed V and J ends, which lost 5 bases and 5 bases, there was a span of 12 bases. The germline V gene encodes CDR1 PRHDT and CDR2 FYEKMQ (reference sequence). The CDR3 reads CASSASRGTEAFF. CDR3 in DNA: TGTGCCAGCAGCGCCTCCAGGGGAACTGAAGCTTTCTTT.

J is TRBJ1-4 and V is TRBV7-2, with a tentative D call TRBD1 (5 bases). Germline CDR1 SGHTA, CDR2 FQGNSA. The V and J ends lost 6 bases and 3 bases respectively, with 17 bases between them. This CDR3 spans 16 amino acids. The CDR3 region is CASSSGGATANEKLFF. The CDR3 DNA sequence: TGTGCCAGCAGTTCAGGAGGGGCGACGGCTAATGAAAAACTGTTTTTT.

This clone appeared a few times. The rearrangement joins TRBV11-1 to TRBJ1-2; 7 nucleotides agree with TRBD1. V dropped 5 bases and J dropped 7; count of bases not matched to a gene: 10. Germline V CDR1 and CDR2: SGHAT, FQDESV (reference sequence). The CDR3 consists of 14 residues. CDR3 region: CASSPDRDFSGYTF. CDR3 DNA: TGTGCCAGCAGCCCTGACAGGGACTTTTCTGGCTACACCTTC.

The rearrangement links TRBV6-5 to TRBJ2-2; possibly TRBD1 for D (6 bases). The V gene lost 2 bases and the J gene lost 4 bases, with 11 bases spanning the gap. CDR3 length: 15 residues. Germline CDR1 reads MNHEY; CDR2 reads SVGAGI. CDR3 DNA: TGTGCCAGCAGTTACGAAGGGGGTACCACCGGGGAGCTGTTTTTT. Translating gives CASSYEGGTTGELFF.

The DNA of the CDR3 is TGTGCCAGCCAGCAGCTTCAGGGCCAAGGGAGGAGCTATGGCTACACCTTC. This gives the protein CASQQLQGQGRSYGYTF. This chain joins TRBV5-4 and TRBJ1-2; D is perhaps TRBD1 (5 bases). The ends were cut back, 7 bases at V and 4 bases at J, with 26 bases in the middle. This CDR3 is built from 17 residues. CDR1 SGHNT and CDR2 YYREEE come from the germline V gene (reference sequence).

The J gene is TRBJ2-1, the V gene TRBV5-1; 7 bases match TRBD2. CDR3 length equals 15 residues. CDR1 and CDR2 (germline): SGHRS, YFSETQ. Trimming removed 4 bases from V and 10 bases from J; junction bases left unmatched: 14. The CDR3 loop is CASSAAGTTVREQFF. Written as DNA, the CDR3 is TGCGCCAGCAGCGCAGCGGGAACTACCGTCCGGGAGCAGTTCTTC.

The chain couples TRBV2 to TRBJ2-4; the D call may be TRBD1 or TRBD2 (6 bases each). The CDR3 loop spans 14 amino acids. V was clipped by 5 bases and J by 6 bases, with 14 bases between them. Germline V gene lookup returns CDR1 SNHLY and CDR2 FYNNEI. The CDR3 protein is CASSYGGPGNIQYF. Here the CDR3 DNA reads TGTGCCAGCAGTTACGGGGGCCCAGGAAACATTCAGTACTTC.

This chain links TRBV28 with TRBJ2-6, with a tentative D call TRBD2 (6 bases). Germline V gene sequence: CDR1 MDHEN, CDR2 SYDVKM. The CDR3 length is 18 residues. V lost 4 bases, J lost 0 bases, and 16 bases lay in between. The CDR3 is CASSSKLATSSGANVLTF. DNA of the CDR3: TGTGCCAGCAGTTCGAAGCTAGCGACTAGCTCTGGGGCCAACGTCCTGACTTTC.